The rows below give T cell receptor beta chains drawn from one sample of a study of blood T cell repertoires in COVID-19. The table came from immunoSEQ multiplex PCR; TCRdb's copy has only in-frame clones and leaves some out. The sample holds some 120,000 clones, more than 70% seen once. The sample comprised peripheral blood. Receptor source: a woman of 80 years or more with acute or convalescent COVID-19. CDR3s include the opening cysteine and the closing phenylalanine or tryptophan. A D gene is named only where the DNA matches it firmly. Size tells how often a clone was seen (once, few, many) or the class of an expanded clone, and some rows leave it out.

size | D | J | V | CDR3 | DNA
NA | TRBD2 | TRBJ2-1 | TRBV5-1 | CASSLASGGYNEQFF | TGCGCCAGCAGCCTTGCTAGCGGGGGTTACAATGAGCAGTTCTTC
NA | TRBD1 | TRBJ1-1 | TRBV9 | CASSVGDSTEAFF | TGTGCCAGCAGCGTAGGGGACAGCACTGAAGCTTTCTTT
NA | TRBD2 | TRBJ2-5 | TRBV5-1 | CASSPGLAGGWGETQYF | TGCGCCAGCAGCCCGGGACTAGCGGGGGGCTGGGGTGAGACCCAGTACTTC
NA | NA | TRBJ2-5 | TRBV6-6 | CASRPQRIQETQYF | TGTGCCAGCAGACCACAGCGGATCCAAGAGACCCAGTACTTC
NA | NA | TRBJ2-4 | TRBV11-1 | CASSVGQIAAKNIQYF | TGTGCCAGCAGCGTCGGACAAATTGCGGCCAAAAACATTCAGTACTTC
NA | TRBD1 | TRBJ1-1 | TRBV7-8 | CASSYDRGRSEAFF | TGTGCCAGCAGCTATGACAGGGGGCGTAGTGAAGCTTTCTTT
NA | NA | TRBJ1-6 | TRBV5-4 | CASSFGQGKSYNSPLHF | TGTGCCAGCAGCTTCGGGCAGGGAAAGTCCTATAATTCACCCCTCCACTTT
NA | NA | TRBJ1-3 | TRBV6-6 | CASNNGGSNTIYF | TGTGCCAGCAATAACGGGGGTTCCAACACCATATATTTT
NA | TRBD2 | TRBJ2-4 | TRBV19 | CASSIDRLAGGFQLQYF | TGTGCCAGTAGTATAGATCGGCTAGCGGGAGGGTTTCAACTTCAGTACTTC
NA | TRBD1 | TRBJ2-2 | TRBV19 | CASSTRQGLNTGELFF | TGTGCCAGTAGTACGAGACAGGGGTTGAACACCGGGGAGCTGTTTTTT
NA | TRBD1 | TRBJ1-1 | TRBV7-9 | CASSLGQGTEAFF | TGTGCCAGCAGCTTGGGACAGGGCACTGAAGCTTTCTTT
NA | TRBD2 | TRBJ2-7 | TRBV18 | CASSLTSGEQYF | TGTGCCAGCTCACTGACTAGCGGGGAGCAGTACTTC
few | TRBD1 | TRBJ1-5 | TRBV6-5 | CASSKGQATNQPQHF | TGTGCCAGCAGTAAGGGACAGGCCACCAATCAGCCCCAGCATTTT
NA | TRBD1 | TRBJ1-2 | TRBV7-2 | CASSPRDRYNYGYTF | TGTGCCAGCAGCCCACGGGACAGGTATAACTATGGCTACACCTTC
NA | NA | TRBJ1-2 | TRBV6-2/TRBV6-3 | CASSYRVTGYTF | TGTGCCAGCAGTTACCGAGTAACTGGCTACACCTTC
NA | NA | TRBJ2-5 | TRBV14 | CASSQARQLQETQYF | TGTGCCAGCAGCCAAGCGAGACAGCTTCAAGAGACCCAGTACTTC
few | TRBD1 | TRBJ1-1 | TRBV28 | CASSSGQGSVAFF | TGTGCCAGCAGTTCGGGACAGGGTTCGGTAGCTTTCTTT
once | NA | TRBJ1-5 | TRBV4-1 | CASSPLPKVQGPQHF | TGCGCCAGCAGCCCCCTCCCGAAGGTCCAGGGGCCCCAGCATTTT
NA | TRBD2 | TRBJ2-2 | TRBV2 | CASSERLAGAPSTGELFF | TGTGCCAGCAGTGAAAGGCTAGCGGGGGCCCCGAGCACCGGGGAGCTGTTTTTT
NA | TRBD1 | TRBJ1-1 | TRBV18 | CASSPGQGVFPEAFF | TGTGCCAGCTCACCTGGACAGGGAGTTTTCCCTGAAGCTTTCTTT
NA | NA | TRBJ2-6 | TRBV7-8 | CASSLEVRTGANVLTF | TGTGCCAGCAGCTTAGAAGTCAGGACTGGGGCCAACGTCCTGACTTTC
few | TRBD1 | TRBJ1-2 | TRBV4-2 | CASSQDHTGANYGYTF | TGTGCCAGCAGCCAAGATCACACAGGGGCCAACTATGGCTACACCTTC
NA | TRBD1 | TRBJ1-2 | TRBV4-3 | CASSQDWPGGDYGYTF | TGCGCCAGCAGCCAAGATTGGCCAGGGGGCGACTATGGCTACACCTTC
once | NA | TRBJ2-1 | TRBV18 | CASSQSLDSEQFF | TGTGCCAGCTCACAATCCCTAGACAGTGAGCAGTTCTTC
NA | TRBD2 | TRBJ2-1 | TRBV6-5 | CASTGLAGGPVEQFF | TGTGCCAGCACCGGACTAGCGGGAGGGCCGGTTGAGCAGTTCTTC
NA | NA | TRBJ1-2 | TRBV5-6 | CASSPRGVYGYTF | TGTGCCAGCAGCCCCAGGGGTGTCTATGGCTACACCTTC
NA | NA | TRBJ1-4 | TRBV7-2 | CASSSHFTGFNEKLFF | TGTGCCAGCAGCTCTCATTTTACAGGGTTTAATGAAAAACTGTTTTTT
NA | NA | TRBJ2-7 | TRBV28 | CASSPLITYEQYF | TGTGCCAGCAGTCCACTGATCACGTACGAGCAGTACTTC
NA | NA | TRBJ1-5 | TRBV3-1/TRBV3-2 | CASSQGGFQPQHF | TGTGCCAGCAGCCAGGGGGGTTTTCAGCCCCAGCATTTT
NA | NA | TRBJ2-5 | TRBV2 | CASSERETQYF | TGTGCCAGCAGTGAGCGAGAGACCCAGTACTTC
NA | NA | TRBJ1-2 | TRBV3-1/TRBV3-2 | CASSQGKGGDGYTF | TGTGCCAGCAGCCAAGGAAAAGGGGGGGATGGCTACACCTTC
NA | TRBD2 | TRBJ2-3 | TRBV5-1 | CASSPGLAGGAGTDTQYF | TGCGCCAGCAGTCCGGGACTAGCGGGAGGGGCCGGCACAGATACGCAGTATTTT
NA | NA | TRBJ1-4 | TRBV6-5 | CASSSQEFNEKLFF | TGTGCCAGCAGTTCCCAGGAATTTAATGAAAAACTGTTTTTT
NA | NA | TRBJ1-1 | TRBV18 | CASLPRLASMNTEAFF | TGTGCCAGCTTACCGCGGTTAGCGTCCATGAACACTGAAGCTTTCTTT
NA | TRBD2 | TRBJ2-3 | TRBV4-1 | CASSQDLAGAGTDTQYF | TGCGCCAGCAGCCAAGATCTAGCGGGAGCGGGCACAGATACGCAGTATTTT
NA | TRBD1 | TRBJ2-5 | TRBV7-2 | CASSLVQGAGETQYF | TGTGCCAGCAGCTTAGTACAGGGGGCGGGAGAGACCCAGTACTTC
NA | NA | TRBJ2-1 | TRBV11-2 | CASSLGGGAHNEQFF | TGTGCCAGCAGCTTAGGTGGGGGGGCTCACAATGAGCAGTTCTTC
NA | NA | TRBJ2-2 | TRBV5-4 | CASSLSTLNTGELFF | TGTGCCAGCAGCTTGTCGACACTGAACACCGGGGAGCTGTTTTTT
NA | TRBD1 | TRBJ1-6 | TRBV7-9 | CASSLGGQGSSPLHF | TGTGCCAGCAGCTTAGGGGGACAGGGTTCTTCACCCCTCCACTTT
NA | TRBD1 | TRBJ1-2 | TRBV11-2 | CASSLGEARGLGYTF | TGTGCCAGCAGCTTAGGCGAGGCCAGGGGGCTTGGCTACACCTTC
NA | TRBD2 | TRBJ2-7 | TRBV6-5 | CASIKRREGPYEQYF | TGTGCCAGCATCAAACGACGGGAGGGCCCTTACGAGCAGTACTTC
NA | NA | TRBJ2-7 | TRBV3-1/TRBV3-2 | CASSLQTGYEQYF | TGTGCCAGCAGCCTACAGACAGGCTACGAGCAGTACTTC
NA | TRBD2 | TRBJ2-3 | TRBV2 | CASQAGLSTDTQYF | TGTGCCAGCCAAGCGGGACTTAGCACAGATACGCAGTATTTT
NA | NA | TRBJ2-2 | TRBV29-1 | CSVTNTGELFF | TGCAGCGTTACAAACACCGGGGAGCTGTTTTTT
NA | NA | TRBJ2-3 | TRBV6-5 | CASSQVVTDTQYF | TGTGCCAGCAGTCAGGTGGTCACAGATACGCAGTATTTT
NA | NA | TRBJ1-4 | TRBV18 | CASSPPGGSEKLFF | TGTGCCAGCTCACCACCAGGGGGATCCGAAAAACTGTTTTTT